A single TCR beta chain is shown here with its context. The antigen is not known. This entry is derived from a study of esophageal squamous cell carcinoma under preoperative chemotherapy. Across the whole study: TCR repertoires were profiled from both peripheral blood T cells and tumor-infiltrating lymphocytes. Study-wide findings and caveats: Chemotherapy was followed by significantly higher TCR diversity in peripheral T cells only, not tumor-infiltrating lymphocytes. Abundant clones tended to shrink rather than expand after paclitaxel-nedaplatin.

MiXCR, applied by TCRdb to the PCR reads, yields one record per CDR3 protein. The sample has around 10,000 distinct CDR3 sequences, approximately 49% seen once. CDR1 is SGHAT and CDR2 is FQNNGV in the germline V gene. The V gene end was trimmed by 11 bases and the J gene end by 5 bases; junction bases not matched to a gene: 12. This CDR3 has 14 amino acids. Time point: after preoperative PTX-NDP chemotherapy. Preoperative chemotherapy with paclitaxel-nedaplatin was given to patients before surgery. This receptor was identified in a human donor with esophageal squamous cell carcinoma. The donor label of this sample is uncertain. The sample was acquired from a patient given preoperative chemotherapy. The J gene is TRBJ2-3, the V gene TRBV11-2, with 8 bases fitting TRBD2. This CDR3 reads CAVRRAGDKDTQYF. The CDR3 region has the DNA TGTGCCGTCAGGCGAGCGGGAGACAAAGATACGCAGTATTTT.